This T cell receptor (beta chain) derives from a study of T-cell reconstitution after alpha-beta-depleted transplantation in children. Unique molecular identifiers were used in preparing the TCRbeta library. TCRdb processed the PCR reads anew with MiXCR; each CDR3 protein has one entry. The sample has fewer than 450,000 distinct CDR3 sequences; 15% to 20% are singletons. The CDR3 is made up of 15 amino acids. The ends lost 4 bases at V and 4 bases at J; junction bases unmatched: 7. Germline CDR1 SGHRS, CDR2 YFSETQ. With regard to this clonotype: The antigen is undetermined.

General study findings and limits: Most T-cell counts and diversity one year after the transplant came from T cells that were newly produced.

This chain links TRBV5-1 with TRBJ1-1; TRBD1 matches 10 bases. The origin of this receptor is a male patient under 10 years old who had a stem cell transplant for acute lymphoblastic leukemia, so the T cells may come from the graft donor. Sequenced material: PBMCs, mostly from graft donor cells, taken 360 days after TCRalphabeta/CD19-depleted stem cell transplant. The CDR3, as DNA: TGCGCCAGCAGCCCTCGGACAGGGGGGATCACTGAAGCTTTCTTT. Its translation: CASSPRTGGITEAFF.